This record covers a single T cell receptor (beta chain). The antigen is not known. CDR1 is KGHSH and CDR2 is LQKENI in the germline V gene. The CDR3 spans 18 residues. Trimming pared 2 bases from V and 5 bases from J, leaving 24 bases between. This sample is drawn from a study of siplizumab effects on memory and regulatory T cells. Overall study results and limits: The diversity of naive T cells seemed greater than that of memory cells, and their alloresponse contribution seemed major. Memory cells that were CD4+ and unstimulated gave rise to alloreactive sequences, which siplizumab significantly reduced.

For every sample, 90,000 to 100,000 TCR templates were assayed. The method was immunoSEQ multiplex PCR; TCRdb's version includes in-frame clones alone and lacks a portion of them. The data show more than 13,000 clones, about 43% seen once. The cells of the mixed lymphocyte reaction underwent an approximately 6-day coculture at 37°C. The rearrangement links TRBV18 to TRBJ1-1; D may be TRBD1 (5 bases). This TCR was recovered from a human donor in good health; the cells came from an allogeneic mixed lymphocyte reaction. Some clones in this sample may be carry-over from other donors' samples. The sequenced sample consisted of CFSE-low (dividing) CD4+ T cells sorted from an allogeneic mixed lymphocyte reaction. DNA for the CDR3: TGTGCCAGCTCACCAGGGGTAGGGGATTTGAGGAAGGGGACTGAAGCTTTCTTT. This codes for CASSPGVGDLRKGTEAFF.